This TCR beta chain was documented in a study of T-cell memory formation after mild COVID-19 (dated by TCRdb to the early 2020s). As for the study more broadly: TCR sequence clusters from the two donors were found to be largely donor specific. In a couple of donors, T-cell clones that expanded and contracted after mild COVID-19 were followed by sequencing TCRalpha and TCRbeta repertoires longitudinally. Two young, previously healthy adult volunteers, one female and one male, were included in the cohort. Study-wide findings and limitations: The detection of some responding clones in pre-infection memory suggests that pre-existing cross-reactive memory T cells joined the SARS-CoV-2 response. The study included only a couple of mild cases, and larger cohorts that include severe cases with pre-infection samples were judged to be necessary. SARS-CoV-2 specificity was not confirmed for the second-wave clones peaking on day 37. Contracting CD4+ clones were found mainly in CM and EM memory subsets, while CD8+ clones were enriched in EMRA. Balanced CD4/CD8 phenotypes were observed for clones contracting from day 15 to 85, whereas a bias towards CD4+ was observed for a second wave of clones expanding from day 15 to 37.

Ficoll-Paque density gradient centrifugation was used to isolate PBMCs. This clonotype has more than one count but fewer than ten. The antigen it recognizes is unknown. The record has no base qualities; no much larger clone is one base away. V drops 4 bases and J drops 7 bases, leaving 8 bases in between. From the cysteine up to the phenylalanine, the CDR3 has a length of 11 residues. Just CDR3 DNA is preserved here, 33 bases in frame from base 1. Taken from the germline V gene, the CDR1 and CDR2 loops are MNHEY and SVGEGT. The data were produced on an Illumina NovaSeq 6000. Using 5'RACE with constant-segment primers, TCRalpha and TCRbeta cDNA libraries were constructed, with sample barcodes and unique molecular identifiers added in the process. RNA was extracted from every sample with Trizol reagent. The libraries were amplified in two PCR steps, and the second step added a second sample barcode and Illumina TruSeq adapters. The libraries were sequenced on an Illumina NovaSeq using 2 x 150 bp paired-end reads. The published analysis was carried out like this. Reads were demultiplexed and collapsed into UMI-guided consensus sequences with migec v1.2.7. With mixcr v2.1.11, UMI consensuses were aligned to TRA and TRB V and J templates and assembled into clonotypes. A clonotype was counted as expanded or contracted only if both edgeR and NoisET called the change significant, with noise models trained on biological replicates. For edgeR calls, a false discovery rate-adjusted p below 0.01 and a log2 fold-change threshold of 1 were applied. PCA with hierarchical clustering of max-normalized trajectories of the 1000 most abundant clonotypes was used as exploratory dynamics analysis. Separately sequenced CD4+ and CD8+ repertoires were used to assign a CD4 or CD8 phenotype to each responding clone. TCRdb applied fastp at Q25 and MiXCR to the public reads, then kept only in-frame beta chains. Every CDR3 protein is listed once, alongside the most common genes and DNA of its rows. The V and J calls were determined by TCRdb, not by the authors. For this sample there are 180,000 or so distinct CDR3 sequences; roughly 12% appear just once. The leading ten clones occupy roughly 3.8% of the sample.

The V and J genes are TRBV6-2 or TRBV6-3 and TRBJ2-7; the D gene is not confidently resolved. Sequencing was carried out using PBMCs or a T cell subset sorted from them (not recorded which). This clonotype was sampled from a man younger than 35 who had mild COVID-19 (a few samples of this study predate the infection). The sample titles of this study are shuffled in the database, so cell type and time point are left out; the donor was told from shared clones. The CDR3 reads CASSSLREQYF. Read as DNA, the sequence is TGTGCCAGCAGTTCCCTGCGAGAGCAGTACTTC.